One sample yielded the 29 T cell receptor beta chains listed below, sequenced in a study of T cells in Graves' hyperthyroidism and ophthalmopathy. The TCR beta CDR3 regions underwent amplification using RNA transcripts as the source. First-round RT-PCR with HTBI primers amplified the TCR CDR3 region. Using its own MiXCR run on the multiplex PCR reads, TCRdb lists one record per CDR3 protein. This sample has around 360,000 distinct CDR3 sequences, with about 15% found just once. The sequencing input was blood. Receptor source: an older woman with Graves' ophthalmopathy.

This clonotype was recorded many times. The V call is TRBV11-2, the J call TRBJ2-2; the match to TRBD2 covers 9 bases. J was trimmed by 8 bases and V by 5 bases; bases with no gene match: 15. The CDR3 is 17 residues long. CDR1 and CDR2 from the germline V gene are SGHAT and FQNNGV. CDR3 nucleotide sequence: TGTGCCAGCAGCGTGGTCCAGTGGCGGGAGGGGCCAGGGGAGCTGTTTTTT. As protein: CASSVVQWREGPGELFF.

The chain has TRBV4-1 and TRBJ2-7, with 7 nucleotides matching TRBD1. CDR3 size: 13 residues. V lost 3 bases to trimming and J lost 7 bases; unmatched junction nucleotides: 6. CDR1 is MGHRA and CDR2 is YSYEKL in the germline V gene. The CDR3 loop reads CASSQVTGWEQYF. CDR3 DNA: TGCGCCAGCAGCCAGGTGACAGGGTGGGAGCAGTACTTC.

There are many counts of this clonotype. V and J are TRBV11-3 and TRBJ2-1, with 8 bases matching TRBD2. The germline V gene encodes CDR1 SGHNT and CDR2 YENEEA. V was clipped by 5 bases and J by 8 bases; unmatched bases: 11. The CDR3 runs to 15 residues. The CDR3, as DNA: TGTGCCAGCAGCCAGAGCGGGAGTGGCGTCCATGAGCAGTTCTTC. Protein: CASSQSGSGVHEQFF.

The chain is built from TRBV20-1 and TRBJ2-7; 10 nucleotides match TRBD1. There are 14 residues in the CDR3. The germline gives CDR1 DFQATT, CDR2 SNEGSKA (reference sequence). Trimming cost V 2 bases and J 5 bases; bases outside gene matches: 6. CDR3 residues: CSARRGQGSHEQYF. CDR3 DNA: TGCAGTGCTAGAAGGGGACAGGGGTCCCACGAGCAGTACTTC.

The rearrangement joins TRBV20-1 to TRBJ2-5; no reliable D call. Germline CDR1 and CDR2: DFQATT and SNEGSKA (reference sequence). V lost 4 bases and J 1 base, leaving 4 bases between the germline ends. This CDR3 has 11 amino acids. This CDR3 is CSATLQETQYF. CDR3 coding DNA: TGCAGTGCTACGCTCCAAGAGACCCAGTACTTC.

This clonotype was detected ten times or more. The junction and the germline gene differ at one end; a read error may be behind it. The chain carries TRBV5-1 and TRBJ2-2; D may be TRBD2 (7 bases). The CDR3 is made up of 16 amino acids. Germline V gene lookup returns CDR1 SGHRS and CDR2 YFSETQ. Here the CDR3 DNA reads TGCGCCAGCAGCCCCTCGGGGGGCGGGAACCCCGGGGAGCTGTTTTTT. Translated, it gives CASSPSGGGNPGELFF.

This chain links TRBV10-3 with TRBJ2-2; either TRBD1 or TRBD2 may fit D (5 bases each). Trimming stripped 0 bases from V and 3 bases from J, with 11 bases between. From germline, CDR1 is ENHRY and CDR2 SYGVKD. This CDR3 has 16 residues. CDR3 loop: CAISESTGAHTGELFF. CDR3 DNA: TGTGCCATCAGTGAGTCGACCGGGGCACACACCGGGGAGCTGTTTTTT.

This clonotype was seen repeatedly, ten times or more. The V call is TRBV18, the J call TRBJ1-6; possibly TRBD1 for D (6 bases). This CDR3 region has 15 residues. Trimming removed 0 bases from V and 7 bases from J, with 10 bases in between. Germline V gives CDR1 KGHSH, CDR2 LQKENI. The CDR3 sequence: CASSPPQGRNSPLHF. In DNA, the CDR3 is TGTGCCAGCTCACCACCGCAGGGGAGGAATTCACCCCTCCACTTT.

V and J are TRBV6-1 and TRBJ1-5, with D possibly being TRBD1 (5 bases). The CDR3 loop spans 14 amino acids. CDR1 is MNHNS and CDR2 is SASEGT in the germline V gene. Trimming took off 8 bases at V and 7 bases at J, with 18 bases between the two ends. The CDR3 region is CASGLRGINQPQHF. The CDR3 DNA sequence: TGTGCCAGCGGTCTTAGGGGTATCAACCAGCCCCAGCATTTT.

The CDR3 protein is CASTKSGVNTEAFF. The DNA of the CDR3 is TGTGCCAGTACCAAGAGCGGGGTGAACACTGAAGCTTTCTTT. The V call is TRBV19, the J call TRBJ1-1, with D unclear. The ends were cut back, 7 bases at V and 0 bases at J, with 12 bases in the middle. CDR3 size: 14 residues. The germline V gene has CDR1 LNHDA and CDR2 SQIVND (reference sequence).

On this clonotype itself: This may stem from a read error, because a much larger clone lies one nucleotide away. The chain has TRBV28 and TRBJ1-6; D remains ambiguous. Germline CDR1 is MDHEN and CDR2 is SYDVKM. Trimming took 7 bases from V and 7 from J, leaving 17 bases between them. This CDR3 is 15 amino acids long. This chain's CDR3 is CASNARDGRNSPLHF. CDR3 nucleotides: TGTGCCAGCAACGCAAGAGATGGACGGAATTCACCCCTCCACTTT.

The CDR3 reads CASSSLRGGGLTGANVLTF. Here the CDR3 DNA reads TGTGCCAGCAGCTCACTGAGGGGGGGGGGTCTCACTGGGGCCAACGTCCTGACTTTC. The rearrangement uses TRBV7-9 and TRBJ2-6; possibly TRBD2 for D (7 bases). This CDR3 is built from 19 residues. V lost 4 bases to trimming and J lost 2 bases, with 21 bases between them. Germline CDR1 SEHNR, CDR2 FQNEAQ (reference sequence).

This clonotype was picked up a small number of times. V and J are TRBV19 and TRBJ2-7; maybe TRBD2 (7 bases). Germline V CDR1 and CDR2: LNHDA, SQIVND (reference sequence). This CDR3 contains 13 residues. V dropped 5 bases and J dropped 6 bases, with 14 bases sitting between them. The DNA of the CDR3 is TGTGCCAGTAGTGTGGCGGGGGCTCGCGAGCAGTACTTC. This encodes CASSVAGAREQYF. Looking up the rest from reference TRBV19 and TRBJ2-7 gives the full variable domain: DGGITQSPKYLFRKEGQNVTLSCEQNLNHDAMYWYRQDPGQGLRLIYYSQIVNDFQKGDIAEGYSVSREKKESFPLTVTSAQKNPTAFYLCASSVAGAREQYFGPGTRLTVT.

Ten or more counts support this clonotype. CDR3 region: CASSLDGGRAPYNEQFF. CDR3 coding DNA: TGTGCCAGCAGCTTAGATGGCGGGAGGGCCCCCTACAATGAGCAGTTCTTC. This sequence joins TRBV11-2 and TRBJ2-1, with 9 bases fitting TRBD2. Losses at the gene ends were 0 bases for V and 2 bases for J; bases not matched to a gene: 5. The CDR3 consists of 17 residues. The V gene's germline CDR1 is SGHAT and CDR2 FQNNGV.

In this sample, this clonotype turned up many times. The chain joins TRBV6-1 to TRBJ2-3, with 7 bases matching TRBD1. The J segment lost 6 bases and the V segment lost 6 bases, leaving 12 bases of the junction unmatched. Germline CDR1 is MNHNS and CDR2 is SASEGT. The CDR3 is made up of 15 amino acids. DNA of the CDR3: TGTGCCAGCAGCCCAACAGGGGCCCAGGCGGATACGCAGTATTTT. As protein: CASSPTGAQADTQYF.

This clonotype was recorded at least ten times. The CDR3 here is CASSQGGSGMGYEQYF. In DNA, the CDR3 is TGTGCCAGCAGCCAAGGAGGTAGCGGGATGGGCTACGAGCAGTACTTC. The chain employs TRBV3-1 and TRBJ2-7, with 8 bases that match TRBD2. The V segment lost 1 base and the J segment 3 bases; nucleotides outside the gene matches: 8. This CDR3 has 16 amino acids. The germline V gene has CDR1 LGHDT and CDR2 YNNKEL (reference sequence).

CDR3 sequence reads: CASSISQGWEDTQYF. The CDR3 region has the DNA TGTGCCAGCAGCATATCGCAGGGCTGGGAAGATACGCAGTATTTT. The chain has TRBV9 and TRBJ2-3, with D perhaps TRBD1 (5 bases). Germline V gene sequence: CDR1 SGDLS, CDR2 YYNGEE. Trimming cost V 4 bases and J 5 bases, with 17 bases left between them. The CDR3 consists of 15 residues.

This clonotype was observed at least ten times. J is TRBJ1-1 and V is TRBV9; no firm D call. This CDR3 region has 13 residues. Trimming removed 4 bases from V and 4 bases from J, with 11 bases in between. Per germline, CDR1 SGDLS and CDR2 YYNGEE. CDR3 sequence reads: CASSPTLSTEAFF. The CDR3 DNA is TGTGCCAGCAGCCCGACCTTGAGCACTGAAGCTTTCTTT.

This clonotype was detected only a few times. The chain has TRBV13 and TRBJ1-1; a weak D match, TRBD1 (5 bases). Trimming removed 4 bases from V and 0 bases from J, with 9 bases in between. Germline assignment: CDR1 PRHDT and CDR2 FYEKMQ (reference sequence). CDR3 length: 14 amino acids. CDR3 in amino acids: CASSSGEMNTEAFF. CDR3 DNA sequence: TGTGCCAGCAGCTCGGGGGAAATGAACACTGAAGCTTTCTTT.

The sample holds a few counts of this clonotype. V and J are TRBV20-1 and TRBJ2-7; D possibly matches TRBD1 or TRBD2 (5 bases each). Germline V gives CDR1 DFQATT, CDR2 SNEGSKA (reference sequence). V lost 3 bases and J 10 bases, leaving 22 bases between the germline ends. The CDR3 spans 14 residues. The CDR3 loop reads CSASRGAGRTRQYF. CDR3 DNA: TGCAGTGCTAGCCGTGGGGCGGGCAGGACACGACAGTACTTC.

This clonotype is classed as large (0.1 to 1%). The chain employs TRBV7-8 and TRBJ2-1; no clear D. This CDR3 spans 12 amino acids. With 4 bases removed from V and 8 bases from J, the gap between germline ends came to 9 bases. Germline-derived CDR1 and CDR2 are SGHVS and FQNEAQ. CDR3 DNA sequence: TGTGCCAGCAGCTCTGTCGGGTATGAGCAGTTCTTC. Encoded protein: CASSSVGYEQFF.

This clonotype was counted at least ten times. The V call is TRBV11-2, the J call TRBJ2-4; no clear D gene. Germline CDR1 is SGHAT and CDR2 is FQNNGV. This CDR3 comprises 12 residues. With 1 base removed from V and 8 bases from J, the gap between germline ends came to 6 bases. CDR3 region: CASSLGPDIQYF. The CDR3 nucleotides read TGTGCCAGCAGCTTAGGCCCGGACATTCAGTACTTC.

The table lists this clonotype with many counts. The chain couples TRBV10-3 to TRBJ2-5; TRBD1 agrees at 12 bases. The germline CDR1 and CDR2 sequences are ENHRY and SYGVKD. There are 16 residues in the CDR3. With 2 bases clipped from V and 4 bases from J, the junction kept 5 bases outside the gene matches. CDR3 region: CAISEEGQGARETQYF. CDR3 nucleotide sequence: TGTGCCATCAGTGAGGAGGGACAGGGGGCGCGAGAGACCCAGTACTTC.

This clonotype occurred many times. This chain joins TRBV11-2 and TRBJ1-4, with D unresolved. V was pared by 0 bases and J by 2 bases, with 7 bases between. The CDR3 has 15 amino acids. Germline values: CDR1 SGHAT, CDR2 FQNNGV. CDR3 coding DNA: TGTGCCAGCAGCTTAGATGGAGGGACTAATGAAAAACTGTTTTTT. Translated, it gives CASSLDGGTNEKLFF.

This clonotype was seen ten or more times. The V gene is TRBV2, the J gene TRBJ2-1; 8 nucleotides agree with TRBD1. The CDR3 length is 15 residues. The ends lost 4 bases at V and 5 bases at J; junction bases unmatched: 7. The germline V gene has CDR1 SNHLY and CDR2 FYNNEI. CDR3: CASSVGQGRDNEQFF. DNA of the CDR3: TGTGCCAGCAGTGTTGGACAGGGTAGGGACAATGAGCAGTTCTTC.

This clonotype was seen many times. The J gene is TRBJ2-5, the V gene TRBV7-2, with 12 positions matching TRBD2. V lost 0 bases to trimming and J lost 5 bases; unmatched junction nucleotides: 10. This CDR3 contains 18 residues. Germline V gene sequence: CDR1 SGHTA, CDR2 FQGNSA. Here the CDR3 DNA reads TGTGCCAGCAGCTTAGCGAATCCGGGACTAGCGGGCGTGGAGACCCAGTACTTC. It encodes CASSLANPGLAGVETQYF. The complete variable domain, with remaining parts taken from reference TRBV7-2 and TRBJ2-5, reads GAGVSQSPSNKVTEKGKDVELRCDPISGHTALYWYRQSLGQGLEFLIYFQGNSAPDKSGLPSDRFSAERTGGSVSTLTIQRTQQEDSAVYLCASSLANPGLAGVETQYFGPGTRLLVL.

This clonotype was picked up many times. This sequence joins TRBV12-3 or TRBV12-4 and TRBJ2-1; no clear D. This CDR3 comprises 11 residues. Trimming removed 9 bases at V and 5 bases at J, with 8 bases between. As DNA, the CDR3 is TGTGCCAGTGGAACAAACAATGAGCAGTTCTTC. It specifies CASGTNNEQFF.

This clonotype was recorded at least ten times. The chain employs TRBV20-1 and TRBJ2-7; D unclear. Germline V gene sequence: CDR1 DFQATT, CDR2 SNEGSKA (reference sequence). Trimming left V 2 bases short and J 6 bases short, with 8 bases between. This CDR3 has 11 amino acids. In nucleotides, the CDR3 is TGCAGTGCTAGATCTAGTTCCGAGCAGTACTTC. As protein: CSARSSSEQYF.

Many counts were recorded for this clonotype. The chain uses TRBV27 and TRBJ1-2; D might be TRBD1 (5 bases). Germline-derived CDR1 and CDR2 are MNHEY and SMNVEV (reference sequence). This CDR3 contains 17 residues. Trimming cost V 0 bases and J 1 base, with 15 bases left between them. The CDR3, as DNA: TGTGCCAGCAGTTTATCCCCCGGGACGCTACTTAACTATGGCTACACCTTC. Its protein product is CASSLSPGTLLNYGYTF.